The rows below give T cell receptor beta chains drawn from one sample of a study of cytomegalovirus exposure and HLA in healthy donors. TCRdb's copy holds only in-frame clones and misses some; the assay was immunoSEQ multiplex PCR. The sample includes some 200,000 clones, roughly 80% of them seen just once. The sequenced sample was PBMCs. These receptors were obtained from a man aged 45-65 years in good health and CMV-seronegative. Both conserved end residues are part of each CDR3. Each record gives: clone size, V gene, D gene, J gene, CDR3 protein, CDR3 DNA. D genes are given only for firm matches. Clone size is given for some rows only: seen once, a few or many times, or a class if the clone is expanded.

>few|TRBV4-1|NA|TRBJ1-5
CASSQEVGGGQPQHF
TGCGCCAGCAGCCAAGAAGTGGGGGGAGGACAGCCCCAGCATTTT
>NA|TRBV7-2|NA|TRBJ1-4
CASSLTSGGKLFF
TGTGCCAGCAGCTTGACAAGCGGAGGAAAACTGTTTTTT
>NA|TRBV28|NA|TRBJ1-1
CASSSRVGKGAEAFF
TGTGCCAGCAGTTCCCGGGTAGGGAAGGGGGCTGAAGCTTTCTTT
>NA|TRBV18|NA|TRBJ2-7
CASSPGEGSYEQYF
TGTGCCAGCTCACCGGGTGAGGGCTCCTACGAGCAGTACTTC
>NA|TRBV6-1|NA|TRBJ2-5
CASSESGGAAGTQYF
TGTGCCAGCAGTGAATCTGGTGGAGCTGCGGGGACCCAGTACTTC
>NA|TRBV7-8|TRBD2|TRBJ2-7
CASSFLGLAGDEQYF
TGTGCCAGCAGCTTTCTTGGACTAGCGGGAGACGAGCAGTACTTC
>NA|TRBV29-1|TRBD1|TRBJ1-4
CSAAGTGEKLFF
TGCAGCGCAGCAGGGACAGGCGAAAAACTGTTTTTT
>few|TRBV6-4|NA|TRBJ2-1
CASSDRPSSSEQFF
TGTGCCAGCAGTGACCGACCCTCTAGCAGTGAGCAGTTCTTC
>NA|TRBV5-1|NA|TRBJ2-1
CASSFSQASYNEQFF
TGCGCCAGCAGCTTCTCACAGGCCTCCTACAATGAGCAGTTCTTC
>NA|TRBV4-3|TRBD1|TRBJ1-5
CASPARGRCSNQPQHF
TGCGCCAGCCCCGCGAGGGGGCGATGCAGCAATCAGCCCCAGCATTTT
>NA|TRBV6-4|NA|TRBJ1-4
CASSETANEKLFF
TGTGCCAGCAGTGAGACAGCGAATGAAAAACTGTTTTTT
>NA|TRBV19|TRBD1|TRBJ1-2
CASSMLGQFSANYGYTF
TGTGCCAGTAGTATGTTGGGACAGTTCTCCGCTAACTATGGCTACACCTTC
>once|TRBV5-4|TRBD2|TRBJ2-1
CASSLRLAGGNEQFF
TGTGCCAGCAGCTTGAGACTAGCGGGGGGGAATGAGCAGTTCTTC
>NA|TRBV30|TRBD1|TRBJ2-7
CACGQVYEQYF
TGTGCCTGCGGACAGGTCTACGAGCAGTACTTC
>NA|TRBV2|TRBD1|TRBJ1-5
CASSQWDRENQPQHF
TGTGCCAGCAGCCAGTGGGACAGGGAAAATCAGCCCCAGCATTTT
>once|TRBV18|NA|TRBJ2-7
CASSPEAYEQYF
TGTGCCAGCTCACCAGAGGCATACGAGCAGTACTTC
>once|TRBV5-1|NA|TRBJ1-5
CASSLVGGSFQPQHF
TGCGCCAGCAGCTTGGTGGGGGGGTCGTTTCAGCCCCAGCATTTT
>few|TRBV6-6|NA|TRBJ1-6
CASTVPAQSPLHF
TGTGCCAGCACCGTCCCAGCGCAGTCACCCCTCCACTTT
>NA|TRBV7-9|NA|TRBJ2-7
CASSFGQGGFYEQYF
TGTGCCAGCAGTTTCGGACAGGGAGGGTTCTACGAGCAGTACTTC
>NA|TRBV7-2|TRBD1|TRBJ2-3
CASSLGGGRSTDTQYF
TGTGCCAGCAGCTTAGGAGGGGGCAGAAGCACAGATACGCAGTATTTT
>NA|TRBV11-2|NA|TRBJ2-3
CASSPRLATSTDTQYF
TGTGCCAGCAGCCCTCGGTTAGCGACAAGCACAGATACGCAGTATTTT
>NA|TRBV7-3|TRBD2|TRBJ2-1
CASSLTSTSGRNEQFF
TGTGCCAGCAGCTTAACGTCGACTAGCGGGAGAAATGAGCAGTTCTTC
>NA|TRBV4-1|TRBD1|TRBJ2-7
CASSQKNRGRGEQYF
TGCGCCAGCAGCCAAAAGAACAGGGGGCGAGGCGAGCAGTACTTC
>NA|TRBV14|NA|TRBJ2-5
CASSRGQLQETQYF
TGTGCCAGCAGCCGGGGACAACTTCAAGAGACCCAGTACTTC
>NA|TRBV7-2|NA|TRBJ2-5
CASSFGGAGTQYF
TGTGCCAGCAGCTTCGGCGGAGCGGGGACCCAGTACTTC
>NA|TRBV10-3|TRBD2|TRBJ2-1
CAISEEPPGGPKGEQFF
TGTGCCATCAGTGAAGAGCCCCCGGGAGGGCCCAAGGGTGAGCAGTTCTTC
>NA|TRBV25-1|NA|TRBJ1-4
CASSEPGPNEKLFF
TGTGCCAGCAGTGAACCTGGGCCTAATGAAAAACTGTTTTTT
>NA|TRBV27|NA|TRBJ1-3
CASSPRGGSGNTIYF
TGTGCCAGCAGTCCCCGGGGGGGCTCTGGAAACACCATATATTTT
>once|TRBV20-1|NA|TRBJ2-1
CSVPDWQGQFF
TGCAGTGTTCCCGACTGGCAGGGGCAGTTCTTC
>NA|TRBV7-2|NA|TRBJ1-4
CASRTRGGDNEKLFF
TGTGCCAGCAGAACCCGGGGGGGGGATAATGAAAAACTGTTTTTT
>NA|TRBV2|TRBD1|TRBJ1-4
CASSRQGNNEKLFF
TGTGCCAGCAGTCGACAGGGGAATAATGAAAAACTGTTTTTT
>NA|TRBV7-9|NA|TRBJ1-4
CASSLDTEHEKLFF
TGTGCCAGCAGCTTAGACACAGAACATGAAAAACTGTTTTTT